Each of the 9 T cell receptor beta chains below was sequenced from the same sample in a study of T cell repertoires in aging, cancer and after chemotherapy. Amplification of TCR beta used genomic DNA extracted from peripheral blood. Rearranged V-D-J TRB sequences were amplified with a mixed TRB-A/B primer pool. TCRdb analysed the multiplex PCR reads with MiXCR anew, one entry per CDR3 protein. Here the sample spans under 15,000 distinct CDR3 sequences, roughly 32% being singletons. Specimen: blood. These receptors all stem from a human donor in good health. The donor label of this sample is uncertain.

This clonotype was seen a few times. J is TRBJ1-2 and V is TRBV6-5, with TRBD1 as a possible D gene (5 bases). The V and J ends lost 5 bases and 4 bases respectively, with 11 bases between them. The CDR3 is 13 amino acids. The germline gives CDR1 MNHEY, CDR2 SVGAGI. The CDR3 DNA sequence: TGTGCCAGCAGTCCAGGGATAGGCTATGGCTACACCTTC. Encoded protein: CASSPGIGYGYTF.

The DNA for the CDR3 is TGCGCCAGCAGCTTGGGCATGGTGGAAAAACTGTTTTTT. Residues: CASSLGMVEKLFF. The chain uses TRBV5-1 and TRBJ1-4; D uncertain. Germline V gives CDR1 SGHRS, CDR2 YFSETQ. This CDR3 contains 13 residues. Trimming removed 0 bases from V and 8 bases from J, with 8 bases in between.

This clonotype was seen a few times. The genes are TRBV6-1 and TRBJ1-5, with D perhaps matching TRBD1 (5 bases). This CDR3 is built from 14 residues. V was shortened by 3 bases and J by 3 bases, with 9 bases between the two germline ends. Germline CDR1 MNHNS, CDR2 SASEGT. The DNA of the CDR3 is TGTGCCAGCAGTGACGGGGGAAACAATCAGCCCCAGCATTTT. Translation: CASSDGGNNQPQHF.

The genes are TRBV20-1 and TRBJ2-7; 10 bases map to TRBD2. CDR1 DFQATT and CDR2 SNEGSKA come from the germline V gene (reference sequence). V trimming: 2 bases; J trimming: 2 bases; junction bases outside the gene matches: 3. The CDR3 is made up of 14 amino acids. The CDR3 nucleotides are TGCAGTGCTAGACCGGGACTAGCGACCTACGAGCAGTACTTC. This codes for CSARPGLATYEQYF.

By share, this clonotype counts as medium-sized. This chain links TRBV6-1 with TRBJ2-3; TRBD1 aligns across 10 bases. The germline V gene encodes CDR1 MNHNS and CDR2 SASEGT. CDR3 size: 15 residues. V gave up 4 bases and J gave up 1 base; unmatched junction bases: 2. The CDR3 loop is CASSVGQGRTDTQYF. Written as DNA, the CDR3 is TGTGCCAGCAGTGTGGGACAGGGGCGCACAGATACGCAGTATTTT.

The sample holds one count of this clonotype. The junction shows a germline mismatch at one end, possibly a read error. The genes are TRBV19 and TRBJ1-2; TRBD1 matches 11 bases. The CDR3 spans 15 residues. Looked up from germline, CDR1 is LNHDA and CDR2 is SQIVND (reference sequence). This CDR3 reads CAISIGTGGIYGYTF. The CDR3 DNA reads as TGTGCCATTAGTATTGGGACAGGGGGAATCTATGGCTACACCTTC.

The gene calls are TRBV14 and TRBJ2-2; tentative D call: TRBD1 (6 bases). V was shortened by 0 bases and J by 4 bases, with 12 bases between the two germline ends. The CDR3 consists of 16 residues. Germline CDR1 reads SGHDN; CDR2 reads FVKESK. This CDR3 is CASSQDWGPFTGELFF. CDR3 nucleotides: TGTGCCAGCAGCCAAGATTGGGGGCCATTCACCGGGGAGCTGTTTTTT.

This clonotype was recorded a few times. The gene calls are TRBV20-1 and TRBJ2-3, with TRBD2 identical over 8 bases. This CDR3 has 18 residues. J lost 4 bases, V lost 1 base, and 16 bases had no gene match. Per germline, CDR1 DFQATT and CDR2 SNEGSKA (reference sequence). CDR3 region: CSARAEVVLAGPPDTQYF. CDR3 DNA sequence: TGCAGTGCTAGAGCGGAGGTGGTTTTAGCGGGGCCCCCAGATACGCAGTATTTT.

This rearrangement joins TRBV10-3 to TRBJ1-2, with D possibly TRBD1 on 5 matching bases. This CDR3 comprises 16 residues. V lost 0 bases and J 6 bases, leaving 17 bases between the germline ends. Per the germline V gene, CDR1 is ENHRY and CDR2 is SYGVKD. CDR3 amino acids: CAISESGDPRGDGYTF. The CDR3 DNA reads TGTGCCATCAGTGAGTCGGGGGACCCCCGAGGGGATGGCTACACCTTC.